This TCR beta chain comes out of a study of blood T cell repertoires in COVID-19. About the study: Sources were T cells, B-cell-depleted T cells, or PBMCs; the material itself was cDNA or gDNA.

This CDR3 is built from 15 residues. V was pared by 4 bases and J by 8 bases, with 13 bases of the junction left unmatched. Germline V gene lookup returns CDR1 SGHDN and CDR2 FVKESK. Sequencing was performed with immunoSEQ multiplex PCR; in TCRdb, only in-frame clones are kept and a portion is missing. Found here are some 320,000 clones, around 88% of them singletons; the top ten hold 6.9%. The source is a woman younger than 45 who had recovered from COVID-19. The chain is built from TRBV14 and TRBJ1-2; 7 bases are a match to TRBD1. The sequenced sample consisted of peripheral blood. The CDR3 region has the DNA TGTGCCAGCAGCCTTTGGCAGGGGGGAATGGGCGGCTACACCTTC. Translated, it gives CASSLWQGGMGGYTF.